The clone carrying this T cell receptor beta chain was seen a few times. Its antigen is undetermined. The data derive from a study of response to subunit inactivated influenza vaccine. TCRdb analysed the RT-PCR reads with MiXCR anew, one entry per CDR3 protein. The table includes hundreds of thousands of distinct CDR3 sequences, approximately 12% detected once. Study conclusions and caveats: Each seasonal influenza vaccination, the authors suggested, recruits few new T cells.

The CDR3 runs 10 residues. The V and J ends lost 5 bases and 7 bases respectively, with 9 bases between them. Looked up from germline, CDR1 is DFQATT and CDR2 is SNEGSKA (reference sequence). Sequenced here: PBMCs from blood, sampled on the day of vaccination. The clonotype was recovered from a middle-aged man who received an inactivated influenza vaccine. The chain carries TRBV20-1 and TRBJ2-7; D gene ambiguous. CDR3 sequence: CSAQQEEQYF. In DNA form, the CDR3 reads TGCAGTGCTCAACAAGAGGAGCAGTACTTC.